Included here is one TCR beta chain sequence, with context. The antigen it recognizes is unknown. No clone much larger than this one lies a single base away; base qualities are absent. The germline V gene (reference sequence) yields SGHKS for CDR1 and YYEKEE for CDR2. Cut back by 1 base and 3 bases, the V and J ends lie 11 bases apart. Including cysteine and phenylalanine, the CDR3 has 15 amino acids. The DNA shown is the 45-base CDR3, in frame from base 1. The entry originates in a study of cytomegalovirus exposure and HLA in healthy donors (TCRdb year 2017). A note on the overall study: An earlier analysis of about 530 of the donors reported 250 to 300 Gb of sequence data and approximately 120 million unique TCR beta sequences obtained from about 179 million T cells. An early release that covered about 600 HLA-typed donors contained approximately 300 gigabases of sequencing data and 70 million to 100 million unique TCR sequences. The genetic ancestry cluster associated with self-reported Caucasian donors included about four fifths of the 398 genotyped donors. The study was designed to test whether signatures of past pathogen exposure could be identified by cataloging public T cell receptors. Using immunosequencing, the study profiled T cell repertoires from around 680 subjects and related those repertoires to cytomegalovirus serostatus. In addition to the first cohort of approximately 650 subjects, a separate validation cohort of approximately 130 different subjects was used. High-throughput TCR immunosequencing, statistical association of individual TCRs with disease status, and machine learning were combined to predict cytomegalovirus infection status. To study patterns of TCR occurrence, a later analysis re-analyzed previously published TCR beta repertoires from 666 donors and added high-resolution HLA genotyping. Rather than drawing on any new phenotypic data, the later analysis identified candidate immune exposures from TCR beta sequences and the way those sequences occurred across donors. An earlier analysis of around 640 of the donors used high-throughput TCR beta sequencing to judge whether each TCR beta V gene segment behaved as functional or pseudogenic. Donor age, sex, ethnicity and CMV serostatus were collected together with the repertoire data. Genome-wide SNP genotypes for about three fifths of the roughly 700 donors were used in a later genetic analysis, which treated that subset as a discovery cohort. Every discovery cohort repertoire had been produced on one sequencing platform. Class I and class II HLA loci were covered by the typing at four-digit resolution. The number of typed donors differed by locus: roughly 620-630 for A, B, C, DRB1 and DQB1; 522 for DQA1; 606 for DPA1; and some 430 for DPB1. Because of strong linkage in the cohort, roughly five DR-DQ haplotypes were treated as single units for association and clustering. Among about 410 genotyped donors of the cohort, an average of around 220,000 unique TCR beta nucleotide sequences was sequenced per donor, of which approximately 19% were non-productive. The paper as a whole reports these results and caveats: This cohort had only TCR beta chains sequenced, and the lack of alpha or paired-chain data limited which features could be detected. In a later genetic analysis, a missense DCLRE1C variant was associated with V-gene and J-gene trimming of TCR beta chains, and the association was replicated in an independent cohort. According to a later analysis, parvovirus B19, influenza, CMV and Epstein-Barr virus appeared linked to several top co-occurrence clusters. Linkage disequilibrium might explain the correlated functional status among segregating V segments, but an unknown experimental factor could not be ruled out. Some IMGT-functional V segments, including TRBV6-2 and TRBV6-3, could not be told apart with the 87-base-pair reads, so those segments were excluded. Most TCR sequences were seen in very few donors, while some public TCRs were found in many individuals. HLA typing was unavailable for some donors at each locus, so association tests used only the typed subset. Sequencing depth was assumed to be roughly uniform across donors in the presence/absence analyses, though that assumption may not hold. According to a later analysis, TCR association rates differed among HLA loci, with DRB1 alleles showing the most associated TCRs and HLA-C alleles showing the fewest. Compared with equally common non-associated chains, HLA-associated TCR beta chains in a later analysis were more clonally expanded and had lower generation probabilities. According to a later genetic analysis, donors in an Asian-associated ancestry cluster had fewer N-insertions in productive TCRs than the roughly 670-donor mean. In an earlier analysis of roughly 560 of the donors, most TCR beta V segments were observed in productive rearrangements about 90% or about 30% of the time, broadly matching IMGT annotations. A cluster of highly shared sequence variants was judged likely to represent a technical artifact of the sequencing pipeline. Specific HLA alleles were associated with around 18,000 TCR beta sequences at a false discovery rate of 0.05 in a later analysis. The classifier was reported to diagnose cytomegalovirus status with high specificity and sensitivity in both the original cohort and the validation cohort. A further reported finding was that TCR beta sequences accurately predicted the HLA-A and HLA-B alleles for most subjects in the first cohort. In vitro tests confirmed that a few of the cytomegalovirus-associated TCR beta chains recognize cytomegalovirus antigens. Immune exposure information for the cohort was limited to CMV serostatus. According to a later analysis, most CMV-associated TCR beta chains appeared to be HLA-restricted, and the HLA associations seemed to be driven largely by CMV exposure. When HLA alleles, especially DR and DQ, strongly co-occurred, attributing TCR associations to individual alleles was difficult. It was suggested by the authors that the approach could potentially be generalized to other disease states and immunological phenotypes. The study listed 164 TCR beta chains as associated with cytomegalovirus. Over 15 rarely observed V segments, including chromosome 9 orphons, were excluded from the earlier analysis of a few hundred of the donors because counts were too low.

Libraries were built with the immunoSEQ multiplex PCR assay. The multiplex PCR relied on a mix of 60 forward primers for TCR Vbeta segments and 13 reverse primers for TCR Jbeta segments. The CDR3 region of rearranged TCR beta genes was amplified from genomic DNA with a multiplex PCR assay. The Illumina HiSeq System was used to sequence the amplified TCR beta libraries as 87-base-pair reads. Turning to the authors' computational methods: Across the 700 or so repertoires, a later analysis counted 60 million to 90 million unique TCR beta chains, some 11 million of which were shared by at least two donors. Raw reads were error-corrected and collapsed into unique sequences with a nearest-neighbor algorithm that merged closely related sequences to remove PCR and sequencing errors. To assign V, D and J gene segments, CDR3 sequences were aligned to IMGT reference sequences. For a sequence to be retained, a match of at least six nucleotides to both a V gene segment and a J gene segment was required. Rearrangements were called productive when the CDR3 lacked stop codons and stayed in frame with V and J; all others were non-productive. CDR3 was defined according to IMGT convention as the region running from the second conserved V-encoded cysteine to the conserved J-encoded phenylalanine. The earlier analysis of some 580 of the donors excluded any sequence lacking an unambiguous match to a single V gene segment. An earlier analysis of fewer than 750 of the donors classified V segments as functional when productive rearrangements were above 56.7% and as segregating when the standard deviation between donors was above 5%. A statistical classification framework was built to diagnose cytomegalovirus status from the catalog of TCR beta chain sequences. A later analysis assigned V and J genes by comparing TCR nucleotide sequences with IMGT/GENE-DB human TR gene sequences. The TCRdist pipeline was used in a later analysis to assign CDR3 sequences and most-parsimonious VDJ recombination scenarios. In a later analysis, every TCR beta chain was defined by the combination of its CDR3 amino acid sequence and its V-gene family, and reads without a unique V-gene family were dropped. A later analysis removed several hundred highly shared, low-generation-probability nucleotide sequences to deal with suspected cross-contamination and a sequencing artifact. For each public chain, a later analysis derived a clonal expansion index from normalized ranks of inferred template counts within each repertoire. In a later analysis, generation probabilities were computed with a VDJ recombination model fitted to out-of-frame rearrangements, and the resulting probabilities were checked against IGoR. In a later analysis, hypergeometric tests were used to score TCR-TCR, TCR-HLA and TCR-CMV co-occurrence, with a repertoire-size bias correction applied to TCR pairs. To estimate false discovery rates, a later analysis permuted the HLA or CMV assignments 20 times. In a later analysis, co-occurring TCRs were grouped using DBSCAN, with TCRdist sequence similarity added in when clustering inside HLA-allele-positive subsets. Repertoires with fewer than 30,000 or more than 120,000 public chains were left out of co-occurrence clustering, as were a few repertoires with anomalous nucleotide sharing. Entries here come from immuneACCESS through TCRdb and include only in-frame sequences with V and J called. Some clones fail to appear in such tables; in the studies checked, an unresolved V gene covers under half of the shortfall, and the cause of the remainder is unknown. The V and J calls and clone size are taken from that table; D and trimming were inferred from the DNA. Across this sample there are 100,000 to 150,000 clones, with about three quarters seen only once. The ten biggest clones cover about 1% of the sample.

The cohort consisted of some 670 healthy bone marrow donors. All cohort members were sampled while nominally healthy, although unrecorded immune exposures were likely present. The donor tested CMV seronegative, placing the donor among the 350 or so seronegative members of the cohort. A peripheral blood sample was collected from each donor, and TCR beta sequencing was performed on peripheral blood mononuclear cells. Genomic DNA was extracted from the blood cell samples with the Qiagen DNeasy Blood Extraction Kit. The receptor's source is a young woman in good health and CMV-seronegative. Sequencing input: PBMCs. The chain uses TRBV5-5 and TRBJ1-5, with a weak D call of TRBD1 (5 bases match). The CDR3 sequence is CASSLNGGFNQPQHF. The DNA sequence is TGTGCCAGCAGCTTGAACGGGGGGTTCAATCAGCCCCAGCATTTT. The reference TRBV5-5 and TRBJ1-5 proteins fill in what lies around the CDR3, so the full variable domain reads DAGVTQSPTHLIKTRGQQVTLRCSPISGHKSVSWYQQVLGQGPQFIFQYYEKEERGRGNFPDRFSARQFPNYSSELNVNALLLGDSALYLCASSLNGGFNQPQHFGDGTRLSIL.